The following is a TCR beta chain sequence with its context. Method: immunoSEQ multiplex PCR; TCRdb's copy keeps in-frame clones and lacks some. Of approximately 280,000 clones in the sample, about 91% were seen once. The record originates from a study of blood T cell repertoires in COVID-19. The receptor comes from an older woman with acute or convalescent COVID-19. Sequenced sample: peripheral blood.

CDR3 bases: TGTGCCAGCAGCCCCCACTCCCTCTATGGCTACACCTTC. This sequence encodes CASSPHSLYGYTF. The chain couples TRBV5-4 to TRBJ1-2; D not certain. V gave up 4 bases and J gave up 4 bases, with 11 bases separating them. This CDR3 has 13 residues. The V gene's germline CDR1 is SGHNT and CDR2 YYREEE (reference sequence).